The T cell receptor beta chain under discussion was sequenced for a study of blood T cell repertoires in COVID-19. Turning to the study itself: The cDNA or gDNA used as material had been derived from T cells, B-cell-depleted T cells, or PBMCs.

Clones were sequenced by immunoSEQ multiplex PCR, and TCRdb holds only the in-frame ones, with some missing. Altogether approximately 200,000 clones are present, approximately 87% being singletons, with the ten largest covering 2.2%. The germline V gene encodes CDR1 SEHNR and CDR2 FQNEAQ (reference sequence). This CDR3 region has 12 residues. V was trimmed by 4 bases and J by 8 bases, leaving 9 bases between them. V and J are TRBV7-9 and TRBJ1-3; no clear D gene. The sequencing input was peripheral blood. The sequence was collected from a woman between 50 and 59 years old with acute or convalescent COVID-19. In DNA, the CDR3 is TGTGCCAGCAGCTCCGTATCCTACACCATATATTTT. This codes for CASSSVSYTIYF.